The 14 T cell receptor beta chains reported below all come from one sample, sequenced in a study of T cell responses to AZD1222 COVID-19 vaccine. Assay used: immunoSEQ multiplex PCR; TCRdb lists only in-frame clones, some missing. The sample carries more than 150,000 clones, about 90% recorded once. The sequences come from peripheral blood, collected on day 0 of AZD1222 vaccination. The receptors stem from an adult in good health.

This chain uses TRBV6-1 with TRBJ2-7; D is possibly TRBD2 (6 bases). Trimming shortened V by 2 bases and J by 5 bases, and 10 bases separated the two germline ends. CDR1 and CDR2 from the germline V gene are MNHNS and SASEGT. There are 13 residues in the CDR3. The CDR3 nucleotides read TGTGCCAGCAGTGAACTGCGGGGCAACGAGCAGTACTTC. Translating it yields CASSELRGNEQYF.

This rearrangement joins TRBV19 to TRBJ1-2; possible D gene TRBD1, 5 bases. The CDR3 covers 15 residues. Trimming removed 3 bases at V and 2 bases at J, with 13 bases between. The V gene's germline CDR1 is LNHDA and CDR2 SQIVND (reference sequence). DNA for the CDR3: TGTGCCAGTAGTATTCAGGGAAGTTGGAACTATGGCTACACCTTC. This sequence encodes CASSIQGSWNYGYTF. Full variable domain (missing parts from reference TRBV19 and TRBJ1-2): DGGITQSPKYLFRKEGQNVTLSCEQNLNHDAMYWYRQDPGQGLRLIYYSQIVNDFQKGDIAEGYSVSREKKESFPLTVTSAQKNPTAFYLCASSIQGSWNYGYTFGSGTRLTVV.

The chain is built from TRBV5-1 and TRBJ1-3, with D perhaps matching TRBD1 (6 bases). The germline V and J ends were trimmed by 4 bases and 3 bases, with 14 bases remaining between them. The CDR3 is 15 residues long. The germline CDR1 and CDR2 sequences are SGHRS and YFSETQ. The CDR3 DNA follows: TGCGCCAGCAGCCTGGGGGGGGCGAATGGAAACACCATATATTTT. This codes for CASSLGGANGNTIYF.

The chain is built from TRBV15 and TRBJ1-3; TRBD1 is a possible D gene (6 bases). Between the trimmed V and J ends, which lost 0 bases and 0 bases, there was a span of 9 bases. Germline CDR1 reads LNHNV; CDR2 reads YYDKDF (reference sequence). The CDR3 is 16 amino acids. The CDR3 loop is CATSRDRGSSGNTIYF. The DNA for the CDR3 is TGTGCCACCAGCAGAGATAGGGGGAGCTCTGGAAACACCATATATTTT.

The V and J genes are TRBV29-1 and TRBJ1-2, with D perhaps TRBD1 (5 bases). V lost 7 bases and J lost 3, with 18 bases in between. This CDR3 contains 14 residues. Germline V lookup: CDR1 SQVTM, CDR2 ANQGSEA. CDR3 sequence reads: CSATGRERYYGYTF. CDR3 nucleotide sequence: TGCAGCGCTACCGGCAGGGAACGATACTATGGCTACACCTTC.

The chain couples TRBV9 to TRBJ2-1, with 10 bases that match TRBD2. Germline V gene sequence: CDR1 SGDLS, CDR2 YYNGEE. V gave up 1 base and J gave up 8 bases; unmatched junction bases: 12. This CDR3 region has 17 residues. The DNA for the CDR3 is TGTGCCAGCAGCGTATCGGCTAGCGGGAGTGGGAGGTATGAGCAGTTCTTC. This encodes CASSVSASGSGRYEQFF.

This clone was found once. The chain is built from TRBV18 and TRBJ1-2, with D hard to call. Germline V gene sequence: CDR1 KGHSH, CDR2 LQKENI. V lost 2 bases and J lost 1, with 8 bases in between. This CDR3 spans 14 amino acids. CDR3 region: CASSPEVLNYGYTF. In DNA form, the CDR3 reads TGTGCCAGCTCACCAGAAGTGCTTAACTATGGCTACACCTTC.

This chain joins TRBV4-1 and TRBJ2-7; no clear D gene. Deletions cut 1 base from V and 2 bases from J, with 15 bases between. CDR1 and CDR2 from the germline V gene are MGHRA and YSYEKL. CDR3 length: 16 residues. CDR3: CASSQAKGTRTYEQYF. CDR3 bases: TGCGCCAGCAGCCAAGCTAAAGGCACGAGAACCTACGAGCAGTACTTC.

The CDR3 reads CASSVALAGAGDTQYF. The CDR3 coding sequence is TGTGCCAGCAGCGTAGCTCTAGCGGGAGCTGGAGATACGCAGTATTTT. The V call is TRBV9, the J call TRBJ2-3, with 10 nucleotides matching TRBD2. The V and J ends lost 0 bases and 5 bases, in that order; junction bases with no gene match: 6. Germline lookup yields CDR1 SGDLS and CDR2 YYNGEE. The CDR3 loop spans 16 amino acids.

This clone appeared a single time. This chain joins TRBV2 and TRBJ1-5; 8 nucleotides match TRBD1. This CDR3 comprises 15 residues. Germline trimming cut 5 bases from V and 8 bases from J; bases unmatched to any gene: 11. From germline, CDR1 is SNHLY and CDR2 FYNNEI. The CDR3 DNA follows: TGTGCCAGCAGTACCAGGGGGCCGCAAAATAAGCCCCAGCATTTT. Protein product: CASSTRGPQNKPQHF. Using reference TRBV2 and TRBJ1-5 for the parts outside the CDR3, the full variable domain is EPEVTQTPSHQVTQMGQEVILRCVPISNHLYFYWYRQILGQKVEFLVSFYNNEISEKSEIFDDQFSVERPDGSNFTLKIRSTKLEDSAMYFCASSTRGPQNKPQHFGDGTRLSIL.

The rearrangement uses TRBV21-1 and TRBJ2-7; TRBD2 reflects the table's D call only, with no check against the DNA. TRBV21-1 is an annotated pseudogene. The CDR3 runs 14 residues. The CDR3 is CASSASSGDYEQYF. The CDR3 DNA follows: TGTGCCAGCAGCGCATCTAGCGGAGACTACGAGCAGTACTTC.

The table lists this clone with a few counts. V and J are TRBV5-1 and TRBJ1-3, with D tentatively TRBD1 (6 bases). Between the trimmed V and J ends, which lost 0 bases and 4 bases, there was a span of 14 bases. Germline-derived CDR1 and CDR2 are SGHRS and YFSETQ. CDR3 length equals 16 residues. This CDR3 is CASSLGYRASGNTIYF. The CDR3 DNA reads TGCGCCAGCAGCTTGGGCTACAGGGCGAGCGGAAACACCATATATTTT.

V gene TRBV30 combines with J gene TRBJ1-1; D may be TRBD1 (5 bases). The CDR3 covers 14 residues. The germline V and J ends were trimmed by 3 bases and 5 bases, with 16 bases remaining between them. CDR1 is GTSNPN and CDR2 is SVGIG in the germline V gene (reference sequence). CDR3 nucleotide sequence: TGTGCCTGGAGCGGACAAATTTTGGGTACTGAAGCTTTCTTT. Protein sequence: CAWSGQILGTEAFF.

V and J are TRBV5-1 and TRBJ1-6, with 10 bases lining up with TRBD1. Germline V gives CDR1 SGHRS, CDR2 YFSETQ. CDR3 length: 15 residues. Losses at the gene ends were 4 bases for V and 7 bases for J; bases not matched to a gene: 5. CDR3 amino acids: CASSMGQGPNSPLHF. In nucleotides, the CDR3 is TGCGCCAGCAGCATGGGACAGGGGCCCAATTCACCCCTCCACTTT.